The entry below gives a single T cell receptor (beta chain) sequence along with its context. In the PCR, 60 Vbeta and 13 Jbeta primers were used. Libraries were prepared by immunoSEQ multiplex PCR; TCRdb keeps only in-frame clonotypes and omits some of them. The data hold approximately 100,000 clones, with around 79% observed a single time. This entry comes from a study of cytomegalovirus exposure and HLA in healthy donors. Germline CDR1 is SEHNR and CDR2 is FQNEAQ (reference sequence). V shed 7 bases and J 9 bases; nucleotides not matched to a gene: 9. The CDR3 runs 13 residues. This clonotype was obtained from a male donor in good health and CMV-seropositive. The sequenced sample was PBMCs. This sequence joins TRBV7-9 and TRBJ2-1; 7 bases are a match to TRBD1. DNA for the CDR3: TGTGCCAGCAACCAGGGGGAAAAGATTGAGCAGTTCTTC. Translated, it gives CASNQGEKIEQFF.